The 7 T cell receptor beta chains below all came from one sample that was sequenced in a study of CD8 T cells in Susac syndrome. RNA totalling roughly 0.45 to 1 ug underwent reverse transcription with random hexamers. One entry per CDR3 protein results from TCRdb running MiXCR on the immunoSEQ multiplex PCR reads. The data contain a few hundred thousand distinct CDR3 sequences, approximately 90% of them singletons. The sample taken for sequencing was CD8+ T cells from PBMCs. These receptors all come from a human donor with multiple sclerosis.

The chain employs TRBV4-2 and TRBJ2-7; 7 bases agree with TRBD2. With V trimmed by 0 bases and J by 9 bases, 11 bases remained unmatched. This CDR3 spans 15 amino acids. Germline V gene lookup returns CDR1 LGHNA and CDR2 YNFKEQ. For the CDR3, the DNA is TGTGCCAGCAGCCAAGATTGGGGAGGGGAGGTCGGGCAGTACTTC. This translates into CASSQDWGGEVGQYF.

The chain joins TRBV7-6 to TRBJ2-5; unclear D gene. V was clipped by 5 bases and J by 2 bases, with 6 bases between them. The CDR3 contains 12 residues. Germline CDR1 reads SGHVS; CDR2 reads FNYEAQ. In DNA form, the CDR3 reads TGTGCCAGCAGCGCTATTCAAGAGACCCAGTACTTC. It translates to CASSAIQETQYF.

The rearrangement uses TRBV12-3 or TRBV12-4 and TRBJ1-4; the D gene is possibly TRBD1 (6 bases). V gave up 5 bases and J gave up 2 bases, with 12 bases separating them. This CDR3 has 15 amino acids. The CDR3 bases are TGTGCCAGCAGTCAAGCAGGGGATACTAATGAAAAACTGTTTTTT. Translating gives CASSQAGDTNEKLFF.

This chain uses TRBV14 with TRBJ2-1, with a possible D match to TRBD1 (6 bases). The CDR3 covers 15 residues. Looked up from germline, CDR1 is SGHDN and CDR2 is FVKESK. With 6 bases removed from V and 1 base from J, the gap between germline ends came to 13 bases. The DNA of the CDR3 is TGTGCCAGCAGGGGATCCGGACAGTCCTACAATGAGCAGTTCTTC. It is translated as CASRGSGQSYNEQFF.

This chain's CDR3 is CASSRSGGQNEQFF. The CDR3 DNA reads TGTGCCAGCAGCCGGTCAGGGGGCCAGAATGAGCAGTTCTTC. The chain employs TRBV9 and TRBJ2-1; 8 bases are shared with TRBD1. CDR3 length equals 14 residues. The germline V gene encodes CDR1 SGDLS and CDR2 YYNGEE. V shed 4 bases and J 7 bases; nucleotides not matched to a gene: 7.

This clonotype showed up just once. The chain employs TRBV14 and TRBJ2-5; unclear D gene. This CDR3 contains 17 residues. Trimming took 6 bases from V and 0 from J, leaving 20 bases between them. Germline V lookup: CDR1 SGHDN, CDR2 FVKESK. In DNA form, the CDR3 reads TGTGCCAGCAGTCTCGAGCTAGGCCTCGGGTACCAAGAGACCCAGTACTTC. The encoded protein is CASSLELGLGYQETQYF. Complete variable domain (other parts from reference TRBV14 and TRBJ2-5): EAGVTQFPSHSVIEKGQTVTLRCDPISGHDNLYWYRRVMGKEIKFLLHFVKESKQDESGMPNNRFLAERTGGTYSTLKVQPAELEDSGVYFCASSLELGLGYQETQYFGPGTRLLVL.

This sequence joins TRBV12-3 or TRBV12-4 and TRBJ1-2; no definite D call. V gave up 5 bases and J gave up 7 bases, with 11 bases separating them. The CDR3 totals 12 residues. This CDR3 reads CASSPNTGGYTF. CDR3 DNA sequence: TGTGCCAGCAGTCCCAACACGGGTGGCTACACCTTC.